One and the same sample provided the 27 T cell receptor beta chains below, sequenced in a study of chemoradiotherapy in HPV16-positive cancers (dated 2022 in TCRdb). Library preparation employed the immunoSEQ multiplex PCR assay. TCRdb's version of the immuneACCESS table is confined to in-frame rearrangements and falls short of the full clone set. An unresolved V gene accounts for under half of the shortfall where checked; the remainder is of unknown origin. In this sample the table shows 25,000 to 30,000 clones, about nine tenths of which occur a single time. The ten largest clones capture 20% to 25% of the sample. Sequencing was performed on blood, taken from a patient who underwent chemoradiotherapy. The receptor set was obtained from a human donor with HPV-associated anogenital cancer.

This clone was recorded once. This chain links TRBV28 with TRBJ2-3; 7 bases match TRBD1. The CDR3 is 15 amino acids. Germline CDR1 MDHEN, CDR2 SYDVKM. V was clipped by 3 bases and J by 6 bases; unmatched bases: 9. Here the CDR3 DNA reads TGTGCCAGCAGTTTTCCGAGACAGGGTGTGGATACGCAGTATTTT. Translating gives CASSFPRQGVDTQYF. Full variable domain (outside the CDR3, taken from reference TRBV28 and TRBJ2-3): DVKVTQSSRYLVKRTGEKVFLECVQDMDHENMFWYRQDPGLGLRLIYFSYDVKMKEKGDIPEGYSVSREKKERFSLILESASTNQTSMYLCASSFPRQGVDTQYFGPGTRLTVL.

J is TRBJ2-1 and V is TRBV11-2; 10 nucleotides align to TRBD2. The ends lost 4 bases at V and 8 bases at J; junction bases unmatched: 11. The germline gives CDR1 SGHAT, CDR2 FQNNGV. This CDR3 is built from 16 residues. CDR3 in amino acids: CASSSGLASLVDEQFF. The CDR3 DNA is TGTGCCAGCAGCTCGGGACTAGCGTCACTGGTCGATGAGCAGTTCTTC.

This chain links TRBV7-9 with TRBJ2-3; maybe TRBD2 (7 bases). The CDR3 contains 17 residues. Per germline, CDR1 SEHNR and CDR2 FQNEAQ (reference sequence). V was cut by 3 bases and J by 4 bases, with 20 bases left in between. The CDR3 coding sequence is TGTGCCAGCAGCTTGTCGGGGGCGGGAGCCTTGGCAGATACGCAGTATTTT. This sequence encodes CASSLSGAGALADTQYF.

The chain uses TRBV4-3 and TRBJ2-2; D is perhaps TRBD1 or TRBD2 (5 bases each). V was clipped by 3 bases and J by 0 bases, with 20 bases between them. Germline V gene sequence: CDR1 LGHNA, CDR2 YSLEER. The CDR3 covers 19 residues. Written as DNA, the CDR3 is TGCGCCAGCAGCCAGGCCTTCACCGGGACCGTCGCGAACACCGGGGAGCTGTTTTTT. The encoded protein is CASSQAFTGTVANTGELFF.

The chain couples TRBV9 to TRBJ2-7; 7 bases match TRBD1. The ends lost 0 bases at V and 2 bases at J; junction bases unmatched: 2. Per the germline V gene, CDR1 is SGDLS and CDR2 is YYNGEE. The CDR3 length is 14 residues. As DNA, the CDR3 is TGTGCCAGCAGCGTAGAAGGGGGCCCCTACGAGCAGTACTTC. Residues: CASSVEGGPYEQYF.

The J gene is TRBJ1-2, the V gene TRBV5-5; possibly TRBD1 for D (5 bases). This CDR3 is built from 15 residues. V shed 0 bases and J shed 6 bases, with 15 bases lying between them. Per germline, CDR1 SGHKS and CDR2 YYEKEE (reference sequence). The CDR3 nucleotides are TGTGCCAGCAGCTTGGTCCCAGGGATGTGGGATGGCTACACCTTC. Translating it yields CASSLVPGMWDGYTF. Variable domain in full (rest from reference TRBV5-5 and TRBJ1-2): DAGVTQSPTHLIKTRGQQVTLRCSPISGHKSVSWYQQVLGQGPQFIFQYYEKEERGRGNFPDRFSARQFPNYSSELNVNALLLGDSALYLCASSLVPGMWDGYTFGSGTRLTVV.

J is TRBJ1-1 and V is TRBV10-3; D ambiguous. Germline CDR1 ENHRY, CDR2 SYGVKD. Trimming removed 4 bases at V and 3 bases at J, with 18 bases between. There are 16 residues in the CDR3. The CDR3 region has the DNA TGTGCCATCAGTGCTTCTTGGGCTGGGATTGACACTGAAGCTTTCTTT. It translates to CAISASWAGIDTEAFF.

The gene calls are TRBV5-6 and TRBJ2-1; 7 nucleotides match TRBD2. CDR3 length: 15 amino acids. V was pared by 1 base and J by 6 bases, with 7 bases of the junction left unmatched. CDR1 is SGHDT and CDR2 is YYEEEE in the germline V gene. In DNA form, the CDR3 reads TGTGCCAGCAGCTTGAGTCTGGGAGGGGTCAATGAGCAGTTCTTC. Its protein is CASSLSLGGVNEQFF.

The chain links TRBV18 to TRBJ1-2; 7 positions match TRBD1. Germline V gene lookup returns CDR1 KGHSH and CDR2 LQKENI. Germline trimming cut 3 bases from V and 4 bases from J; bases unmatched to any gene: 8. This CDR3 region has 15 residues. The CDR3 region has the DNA TGTGCCAGCTCACCCCTTGAGGGACAGAGCTATGGCTACACCTTC. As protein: CASSPLEGQSYGYTF.

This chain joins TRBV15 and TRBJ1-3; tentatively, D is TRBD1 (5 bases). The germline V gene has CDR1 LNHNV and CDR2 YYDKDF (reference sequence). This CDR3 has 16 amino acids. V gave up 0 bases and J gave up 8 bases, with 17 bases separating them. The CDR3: CATSRDPPAGSDTIYF. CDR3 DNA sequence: TGTGCCACCAGCAGAGATCCCCCGGCAGGGTCAGACACCATATATTTT.

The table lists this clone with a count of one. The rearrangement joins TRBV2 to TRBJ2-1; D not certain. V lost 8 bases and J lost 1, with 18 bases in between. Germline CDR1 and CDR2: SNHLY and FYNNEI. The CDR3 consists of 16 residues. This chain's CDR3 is CASGKGAASSYNEQFF. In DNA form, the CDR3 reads TGTGCCAGCGGGAAGGGTGCTGCGTCGTCCTACAATGAGCAGTTCTTC.

CDR3 bases: TGTGCCAGCAGCTTGCATAGCGGGAGCCCCTACGAGCAGTACTTC. Protein sequence: CASSLHSGSPYEQYF. The gene calls are TRBV11-2 and TRBJ2-7; 9 positions match TRBD2. The CDR3 spans 15 residues. The ends lost 3 bases at V and 2 bases at J; junction bases unmatched: 5. Germline lookup yields CDR1 SGHAT and CDR2 FQNNGV.

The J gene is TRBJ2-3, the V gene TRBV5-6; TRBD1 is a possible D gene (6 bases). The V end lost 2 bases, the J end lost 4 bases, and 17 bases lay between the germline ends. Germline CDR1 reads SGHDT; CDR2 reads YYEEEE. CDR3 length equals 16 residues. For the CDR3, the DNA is TGTGCCAGCAGCTTCGTGTGGCAGGGGTCATCAGATACGCAGTATTTT. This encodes CASSFVWQGSSDTQYF.

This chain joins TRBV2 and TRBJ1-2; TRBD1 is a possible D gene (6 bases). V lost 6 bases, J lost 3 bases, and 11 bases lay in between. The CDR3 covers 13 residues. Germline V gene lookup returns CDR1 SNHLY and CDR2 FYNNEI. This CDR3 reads CASSPEGDYGYTF. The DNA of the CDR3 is TGTGCCAGCAGCCCGGAGGGGGACTATGGCTACACCTTC.

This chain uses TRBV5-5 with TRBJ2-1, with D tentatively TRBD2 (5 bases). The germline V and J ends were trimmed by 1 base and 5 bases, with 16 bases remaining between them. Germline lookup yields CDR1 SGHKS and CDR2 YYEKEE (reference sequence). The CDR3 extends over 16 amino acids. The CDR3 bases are TGTGCCAGCAGCTTGATAGCACGGGGTTGGGACAATGAGCAGTTCTTC. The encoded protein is CASSLIARGWDNEQFF.

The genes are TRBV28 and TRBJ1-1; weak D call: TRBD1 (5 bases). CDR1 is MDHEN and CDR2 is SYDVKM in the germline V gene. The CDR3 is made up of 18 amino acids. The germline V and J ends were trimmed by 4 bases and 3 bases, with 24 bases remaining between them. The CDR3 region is CASSSDYWPGTGDTEAFF. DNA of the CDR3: TGTGCCAGCAGTTCCGATTACTGGCCAGGGACGGGGGACACTGAAGCTTTCTTT.

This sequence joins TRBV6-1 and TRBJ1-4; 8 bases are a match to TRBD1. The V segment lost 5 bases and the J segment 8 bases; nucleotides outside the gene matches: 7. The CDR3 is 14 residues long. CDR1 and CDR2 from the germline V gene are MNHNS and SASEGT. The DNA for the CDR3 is TGTGCCAGCAGTATAGGACAGGGTAGCGAAAAACTGTTTTTT. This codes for CASSIGQGSEKLFF.

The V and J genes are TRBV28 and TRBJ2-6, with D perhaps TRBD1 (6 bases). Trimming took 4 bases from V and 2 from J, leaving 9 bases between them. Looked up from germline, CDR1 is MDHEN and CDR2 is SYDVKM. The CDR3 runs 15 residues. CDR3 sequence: CASSSAGAGANVLTF. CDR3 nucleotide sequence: TGTGCCAGCAGTTCCGCAGGGGCTGGGGCCAACGTCCTGACTTTC.

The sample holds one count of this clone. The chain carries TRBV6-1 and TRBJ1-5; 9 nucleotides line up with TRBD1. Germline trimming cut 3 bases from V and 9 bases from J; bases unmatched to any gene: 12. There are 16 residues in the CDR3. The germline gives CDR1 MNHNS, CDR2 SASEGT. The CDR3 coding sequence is TGTGCCAGCAGTGACGACAGGGGGGGATCAGTTCGGCCCCAGCATTTT. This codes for CASSDDRGGSVRPQHF.

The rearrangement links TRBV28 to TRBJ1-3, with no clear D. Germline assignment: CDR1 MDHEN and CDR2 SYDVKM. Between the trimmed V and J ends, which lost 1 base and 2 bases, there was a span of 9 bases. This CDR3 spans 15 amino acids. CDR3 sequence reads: CASSLSRNPGNTIYF. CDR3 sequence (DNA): TGTGCCAGCAGTTTATCCCGGAACCCTGGAAACACCATATATTTT.

The CDR3 region has the DNA TGTGCCAGCAGCTTGGGCAGTTCCTATGGCTACACCTTC. This translates into CASSLGSSYGYTF. V and J are TRBV7-3 and TRBJ1-2, with D unresolved. The CDR3 runs 13 residues. From germline, CDR1 is SGHTA and CDR2 FQGTGA. V was pared by 3 bases and J by 4 bases, with 9 bases between.

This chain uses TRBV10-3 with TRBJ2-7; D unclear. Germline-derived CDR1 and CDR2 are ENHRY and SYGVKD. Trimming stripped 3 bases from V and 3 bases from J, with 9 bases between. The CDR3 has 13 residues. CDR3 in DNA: TGTGCCATCAGTGATAAAGGTATCTACGAGCAGTACTTC. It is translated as CAISDKGIYEQYF.

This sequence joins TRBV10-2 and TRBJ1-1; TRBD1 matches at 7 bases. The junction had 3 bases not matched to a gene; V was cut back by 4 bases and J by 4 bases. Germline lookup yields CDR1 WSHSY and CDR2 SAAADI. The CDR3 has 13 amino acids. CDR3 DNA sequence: TGCGCCAGCAGTGCCCAGGGGGGCACTGAAGCTTTCTTT. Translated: CASSAQGGTEAFF.

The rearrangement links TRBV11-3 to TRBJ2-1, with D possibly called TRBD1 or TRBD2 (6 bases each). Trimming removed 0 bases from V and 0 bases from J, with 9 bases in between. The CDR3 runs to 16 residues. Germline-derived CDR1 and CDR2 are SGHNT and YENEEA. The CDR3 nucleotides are TGTGCCAGCAGCTTAGAAGGGGGGATCTCCTACAATGAGCAGTTCTTC. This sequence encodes CASSLEGGISYNEQFF.

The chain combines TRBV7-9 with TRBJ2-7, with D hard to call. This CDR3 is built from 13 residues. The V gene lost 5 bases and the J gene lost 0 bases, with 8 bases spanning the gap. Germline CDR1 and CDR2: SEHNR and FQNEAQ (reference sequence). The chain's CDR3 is CASSAQSSYEQYF. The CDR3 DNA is TGTGCCAGCAGCGCACAGAGCTCCTACGAGCAGTACTTC.

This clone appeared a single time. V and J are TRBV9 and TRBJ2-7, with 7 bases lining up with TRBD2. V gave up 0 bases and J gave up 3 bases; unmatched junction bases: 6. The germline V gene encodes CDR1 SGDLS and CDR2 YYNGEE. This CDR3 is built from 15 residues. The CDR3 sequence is CASSVGPSGVYEQYF. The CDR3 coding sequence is TGTGCCAGCAGCGTAGGGCCCAGCGGGGTCTACGAGCAGTACTTC.

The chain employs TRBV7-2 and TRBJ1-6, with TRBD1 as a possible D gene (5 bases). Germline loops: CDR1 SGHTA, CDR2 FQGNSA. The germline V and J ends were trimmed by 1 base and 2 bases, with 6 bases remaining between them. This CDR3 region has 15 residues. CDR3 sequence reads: CASSLVGAYNSPLHF. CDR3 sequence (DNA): TGTGCCAGCAGCTTAGTAGGGGCCTATAATTCACCCCTCCACTTT.